The 15 T cell receptor beta chains given below trace back to one sample, sequenced in a study of CD8 T cell repertoires and HIV-1 epitope variants. Clones were read by immunoSEQ multiplex PCR, and TCRdb kept only the in-frame ones, dropping some. The sample holds roughly 5,200 clones, about three fifths seen once. These receptors have no identified antigens. Sequenced: cultured CD8+ T cells derived from PBMCs. The receptor set was obtained from a male donor with HIV.

CDR3 nucleotides: TGTGCATGGAATGAGCAGTTCTTC. It is translated as CAWNEQFF. The chain uses TRBV6-5 and TRBJ2-1; D is ambiguous. The CDR3 is 8 amino acids. The germline gives CDR1 MNHEY, CDR2 SVGAGI.

This clone has more than one count but fewer than ten. The chain is built from TRBV4-1 and TRBJ1-1; D is unresolved. V lost 2 bases and J lost 0, with 4 bases in between. Germline CDR1 reads MGHRA; CDR2 reads YSYEKL. This CDR3 comprises 13 residues. CDR3 nucleotides: TGCGCCAGCAGCCAAAACATGAACACTGAAGCTTTCTTT. It yields the protein CASSQNMNTEAFF.

This clone has a handful of counts. This chain uses TRBV19 with TRBJ2-7, with D uncertain. Germline V gene sequence: CDR1 LNHDA, CDR2 SQIVND (reference sequence). The CDR3 has 14 amino acids. The germline V and J ends were trimmed by 0 bases and 2 bases, with 8 bases remaining between them. In DNA form, the CDR3 reads TGTGCCAGTAGTATAGACGGCAGAGCCTACGAGCAGTACTTC. It is translated as CASSIDGRAYEQYF.

The V and J genes are TRBV4-3 and TRBJ1-5; no clear D gene. Trimming shortened V by 1 base and J by 7 bases, and 14 bases separated the two germline ends. The length of the CDR3 is 15 residues. Germline V gene lookup returns CDR1 LGHNA and CDR2 YSLEER. In nucleotides, the CDR3 is TGCGCCAGCAGCCAAGGTAAAGGGATGTTCCAGCCCCAGCATTTT. It codes for CASSQGKGMFQPQHF.

This chain links TRBV5-5 with TRBJ2-1; 10 bases fit TRBD2. V was pared by 4 bases and J by 6 bases, with 16 bases of the junction left unmatched. This CDR3 comprises 18 residues. The germline gives CDR1 SGHKS, CDR2 YYEKEE (reference sequence). CDR3: CASSQEGPDTSGANEQFF. The CDR3 DNA is TGTGCCAGCAGCCAAGAGGGGCCAGACACTAGCGGGGCCAATGAGCAGTTCTTC.

Only a few counts were recorded for this clone. The chain combines TRBV7-9 with TRBJ1-2, with 8 bases that match TRBD1. This CDR3 spans 16 amino acids. Trimming at V came to 5 bases and at J to 0 bases, leaving 8 bases not matched to a gene. Germline V CDR1 and CDR2: SEHNR, FQNEAQ (reference sequence). In nucleotides, the CDR3 is TGTGCCAGCAGCGGCCGCCTGGACAGGGCTAACTATGGCTACACCTTC. It is translated as CASSGRLDRANYGYTF.

This chain uses TRBV10-3 with TRBJ1-2, with D possibly being TRBD1 (5 bases). This CDR3 is 15 amino acids long. CDR1 and CDR2 (germline): ENHRY, SYGVKD. V lost 2 bases and J lost 2, with 12 bases in between. In nucleotides, the CDR3 is TGTGCCATCAGTGAGGCCCTGGACACCAACTATGGCTACACCTTC. This gives the protein CAISEALDTNYGYTF.

The chain joins TRBV7-9 to TRBJ1-2, with TRBD1 matching 7 bases. CDR1 and CDR2 from the germline V gene are SEHNR and FQNEAQ (reference sequence). CDR3 length: 14 residues. Trimming cost V 5 bases and J 4 bases; bases outside gene matches: 7. The CDR3 nucleotides are TGTGCCAGCAGCCCTTCCGGGACAGCCTATGGCTACACCTTC. Translated: CASSPSGTAYGYTF.

This rearrangement joins TRBV28 to TRBJ2-5; 9 nucleotides line up with TRBD2. The J call may be in error: the DNA end matches TRBJ2-7 better. Looked up from germline, CDR1 is MDHEN and CDR2 is SYDVKM. There are 15 residues in the CDR3. In DNA form, the CDR3 reads TGTGCCAGCAGTTTAGGCGGGAGGGCCTCCTACGAGCAGTACTTC. Translated: CASSLGGRASYEQYF.

This sequence joins TRBV6-5 and TRBJ2-1; 7 nucleotides align to TRBD1. The trim removed 2 bases at V and 4 bases at J, leaving 5 bases unmatched. Germline V gene data show CDR1 as MNHEY and CDR2 as SVGAGI. There are 15 residues in the CDR3. The DNA of the CDR3 is TGTGCCAGCAGTTACCGACAGGGCGAATACAATGAGCAGTTCTTC. Residues: CASSYRQGEYNEQFF.

Judged by abundance, this clone is medium-sized (0.01 to 0.1%). The chain uses TRBV27 and TRBJ1-3; D not resolved. Trimming removed 5 bases at V and 0 bases at J, with 11 bases between. Germline lookup yields CDR1 MNHEY and CDR2 SMNVEV (reference sequence). The CDR3 loop spans 15 amino acids. The CDR3 loop reads CASSADGYSGNTIYF. The CDR3 DNA sequence: TGTGCCAGCAGTGCGGACGGATACTCTGGAAACACCATATATTTT.

The rearrangement joins TRBV29-1 to TRBJ1-1; D ambiguous. CDR1 and CDR2 (germline): SQVTM, ANQGSEA. This CDR3 region has 11 residues. Trimming took 3 bases from V and 4 from J, leaving 6 bases between them. The CDR3 DNA is TGCAGCGTTGAGGGCAGCACTGAAGCTTTCTTT. Translated: CSVEGSTEAFF. The variable domain in full, completed from reference TRBV29-1 and TRBJ1-1, reads SAVISQKPSRDICQRGTSLTIQCQVDSQVTMMFWYRQQPGQSLTLIATANQGSEATYESGFVIDKFPISRPNLTFSTLTVSNMSPEDSSIYLCSVEGSTEAFFGQGTRLTVV.

This clone was recorded a few times. The chain recombines TRBV7-9 with TRBJ1-1; 7 nucleotides line up with TRBD1. The junction had 11 bases not matched to a gene; V was cut back by 8 bases and J by 5 bases. This CDR3 comprises 14 residues. Germline CDR1 is SEHNR and CDR2 is FQNEAQ (reference sequence). In DNA, the CDR3 is TGTGCCAGCGACGGGACAGAAGTCCGGACTGAAGCTTTCTTT. Its translation: CASDGTEVRTEAFF.

The chain combines TRBV19 with TRBJ2-1, with a tentative D call TRBD2 (5 bases). Trimming stripped 8 bases from V and 6 bases from J, with 14 bases between. CDR3 size: 13 residues. Germline CDR1 LNHDA, CDR2 SQIVND (reference sequence). Written as DNA, the CDR3 is TGTGCCAGTTCGCCTTGGGAGTCCAATGAGCAGTTCTTC. Its protein is CASSPWESNEQFF.

The rearrangement links TRBV7-9 to TRBJ2-7; D possibly corresponds to TRBD2 (6 bases). Germline V gene data show CDR1 as SEHNR and CDR2 as FQNEAQ (reference sequence). V lost 2 bases to trimming and J lost 0 bases, with 17 bases between them. There are 17 residues in the CDR3. The CDR3 region is CASSLRAGALSSYEQYF. CDR3 DNA sequence: TGTGCCAGCAGCTTACGAGCGGGCGCCCTGAGCTCCTACGAGCAGTACTTC.